This TCR beta chain was retrieved from a study of T cell responses to AZD1222 COVID-19 vaccine. Repertoires were generated with immunoSEQ multiplex PCR, while TCRdb's copy carries only in-frame clones and drops some. The sample yields approximately 170,000 clones, 88% seen once. The length of the CDR3 is 14 residues. The germline CDR1 and CDR2 sequences are LGHDT and YNNKEL (reference sequence). The V and J ends lost 0 bases and 7 bases respectively, with 12 bases between them. The sequence was collected from an adult who received the AZD1222 COVID-19 vaccine. This sequence joins TRBV3-1 (or the pseudogene TRBV3-2) and TRBJ1-1; D is perhaps TRBD1 (5 bases). The specimen was peripheral blood, collected 28 days after the second AZD1222 dose. CDR3 amino acids: CASSQDFTGLEAFF. The CDR3 region has the DNA TGTGCCAGCAGCCAAGATTTTACGGGGCTTGAAGCTTTCTTT.